This TCR beta chain derives from a study of cytomegalovirus exposure and HLA in healthy donors. PCR used 60 Vbeta primers and 13 Jbeta primers. Profiled with immunoSEQ multiplex PCR; TCRdb holds only in-frame clones, not every one. The table lists around 130,000 clones, 65% to 90% of them singletons, with approximately 11% in the top ten. The germline CDR1 and CDR2 sequences are SEHNR and FQNEAQ (reference sequence). The length of the CDR3 is 14 residues. Deletions cut 0 bases from V and 7 bases from J, with 12 bases between. This clonotype was obtained from a male donor in good health and CMV-seropositive. This rearrangement joins TRBV7-9 to TRBJ1-2, with D perhaps matching TRBD1 (5 bases). Material: PBMCs. In DNA form, the CDR3 reads TGTGCCAGCAGCTTAGCCGGACGGACATCTGGCTACACCTTC. Protein product: CASSLAGRTSGYTF.